This TCR beta chain was observed in a study of T-cell reconstitution after alpha-beta-depleted transplantation in children. About this clonotype itself: A much larger clone differs by one base, so this may be a read error.

Trimming removed 4 bases from V and 5 bases from J, with 18 bases in between. CDR3 length equals 15 residues. Germline loops: CDR1 MNHEY, CDR2 SMNVEV (reference sequence). TCRbeta library preparation incorporated unique molecular identifiers. Each CDR3 protein is one row after TCRdb ran MiXCR on the PCR reads. The table shows hundreds of thousands of distinct CDR3 sequences, with 11% occurring only once. The source was peripheral blood, collected 180 days after TCRalphabeta/CD19-depleted stem cell transplant. V and J are TRBV27 and TRBJ2-7; a weak D match, TRBD1 (7 bases). This TCR derives from a male patient between 2 and 9 years old who had a stem cell transplant for chronic granulomatous disease, so the T cells may come from the graft donor. The CDR3 reads CASSSKSGGRHEQYF. Written as DNA, the CDR3 is TGTGCCAGCAGTTCCAAGTCAGGGGGGCGCCACGAGCAGTACTTC.